The rows below give T cell receptor beta chains drawn from one sample of a study of T cells in Graves' hyperthyroidism and ophthalmopathy. TCRdb reprocessed the multiplex PCR reads with MiXCR, giving one entry per CDR3 protein. The table has about half a million distinct CDR3 sequences, 15% to 20% seen once. Sequenced material: blood. These receptors all stem from a man between 35 and 55 years old with Graves' ophthalmopathy. Each CDR3 is given with its conserved first and last residue. A D gene is named only where the DNA matches it firmly. Size values are once, few and many counts, or a class for expanded clones, and some rows have none.

DNA: TGCAGTGCTCCGCCGGCGGTCGGCAAAAACATTCAGTACTTC
CDR3: CSAPPAVGKNIQYF
J: TRBJ2-4
V: TRBV20-1
size: NA
D: NA

DNA: TGTGCCAGCTCTCGACAGGATGGGACTGAAGCTTTCTTT
CDR3: CASSRQDGTEAFF
J: TRBJ1-1
V: TRBV7-3
size: many
D: NA

DNA: TGTGCCAGCAGTGAGGGGCGAGCGTCAGATACGCAGTATTTT
CDR3: CASSEGRASDTQYF
J: TRBJ2-3
V: TRBV2
size: many
D: NA

DNA: TGTGCCAGCAGCGTCGATTTTAGGGCGTACGAGCAGTACTTC
CDR3: CASSVDFRAYEQYF
J: TRBJ2-7
V: TRBV9
size: NA
D: NA

DNA: TGCGCCAGCAGCTTAAACAGACAAGGACCGGTTTTTACCTTC
CDR3: CASSLNRQGPVFTF
J: TRBJ1-2
V: TRBV5-1
size: few
D: NA

DNA: TGTGCCAGCAAGCTACAGGAGGCCTACGAGCAGTACTTC
CDR3: CASKLQEAYEQYF
J: TRBJ2-7
V: TRBV2
size: many
D: NA

DNA: TGTGCCTGGCGGGGTTTTAGCTCCTACAATGAGCAGTTCTTC
CDR3: CAWRGFSSYNEQFF
J: TRBJ2-1
V: TRBV30
size: NA
D: NA

DNA: TGTGCCAGCAGCCAACGAATCGAGCAGTACTTC
CDR3: CASSQRIEQYF
J: TRBJ2-7
V: TRBV7-2
size: many
D: NA

DNA: TGTGCCAGCAGCCCCCCGGGGGCGAGGGGCACAGATACGCAGTATTTT
CDR3: CASSPPGARGTDTQYF
J: TRBJ2-3
V: TRBV7-8
size: NA
D: NA

DNA: TGTGCCAGCACCGACGCGGGATATGGCTACACCTTC
CDR3: CASTDAGYGYTF
J: TRBJ1-2
V: TRBV25-1
size: NA
D: NA

DNA: TGTGCCAGCAGTCGGACACCGTACAATGAGCAGTTCTTC
CDR3: CASSRTPYNEQFF
J: TRBJ2-1
V: TRBV28
size: many
D: NA

DNA: TGTGCCAGCAGCCTCCGACAGGGGGCTGGCAATGAGCAGTTCTTC
CDR3: CASSLRQGAGNEQFF
J: TRBJ2-1
V: TRBV13
size: NA
D: TRBD1

DNA: TGTGCCAGCAGTTACGGAGGGGGGTTGGGAGAGACCCAGTACTTC
CDR3: CASSYGGGLGETQYF
J: TRBJ2-5
V: TRBV6-5
size: NA
D: NA

DNA: TGTGCCAGCAAACAGGGGGCGAACACTGAAGCTTTCTTT
CDR3: CASKQGANTEAFF
J: TRBJ1-1
V: TRBV19
size: NA
D: TRBD1

DNA: TGCAGTGTTTGGGACAGGGGGCTGAGGACTGAAGCTTTCTTT
CDR3: CSVWDRGLRTEAFF
J: TRBJ1-1
V: TRBV20-1
size: NA
D: TRBD1

DNA: TGTGCCAGCGGTGAGGACAGGGGAAGAGCTAACTATGGCTACACCTTC
CDR3: CASGEDRGRANYGYTF
J: TRBJ1-2
V: TRBV27
size: few
D: TRBD1

DNA: TGTGCCGGAACTAGGCTTCAGTACTTC
CDR3: CAGTRLQYF
J: TRBJ2-4
V: TRBV2
size: few
D: NA

DNA: TGCAGTGCTCCTTCGACAGGGGGCGGCTATGGCTACACCTTC
CDR3: CSAPSTGGGYGYTF
J: TRBJ1-2
V: TRBV20-1
size: NA
D: TRBD1

DNA: TGCAGTGCTAGAGGCGGGTCCTACACAGATACGCAGTATTTT
CDR3: CSARGGSYTDTQYF
J: TRBJ2-3
V: TRBV20-1
size: many
D: NA

DNA: TGCAGTGCAGCGACAGGGGGGAATGGCTACACCTTC
CDR3: CSAATGGNGYTF
J: TRBJ1-2
V: TRBV20-1
size: many
D: TRBD1

DNA: TGTGCCTGGAGTGTATTGTCAGGGAACGCTGAAGCTTTCTTT
CDR3: CAWSVLSGNAEAFF
J: TRBJ1-1
V: TRBV30
size: NA
D: NA

DNA: TGTGCCAGCAGTGAATGGTACGAGGCGGGAGAGCAGTACTTC
CDR3: CASSEWYEAGEQYF
J: TRBJ2-7
V: TRBV6-1
size: NA
D: NA

DNA: TGTGCCAGCAGAACCGAGGCTCGCGGAGGGGTTAGCAATCAGCCCCAGCATTTT
CDR3: CASRTEARGGVSNQPQHF
J: TRBJ1-5
V: TRBV28
size: many
D: NA

DNA: TGTGCCAGCAGCTTAGTCGGTCTACCTCGGGGGACCCAGTACTTC
CDR3: CASSLVGLPRGTQYF
J: TRBJ2-5
V: TRBV7-2
size: many
D: NA

DNA: TGTGTCAGCAGTCAAGGACAGGGGACGCATGGCTACACCTTC
CDR3: CVSSQGQGTHGYTF
J: TRBJ1-2
V: TRBV27
size: NA
D: TRBD1

DNA: TGCAGCGCCACTGCAGACAACTATGGCTACACCTTC
CDR3: CSATADNYGYTF
J: TRBJ1-2
V: TRBV29-1
size: few
D: NA

DNA: TGTGCCAGCAGTCTGACTAGCGGGGGACGCGTTGAGACCCAGTACTTC
CDR3: CASSLTSGGRVETQYF
J: TRBJ2-5
V: TRBV28
size: many
D: TRBD2

DNA: TGCGCCAGCAGCTTGTCGGGAGCTACAAAGAACACCGGGGAGCTGTTTTTT
CDR3: CASSLSGATKNTGELFF
J: TRBJ2-2
V: TRBV5-1
size: many
D: NA

DNA: TGTGCCAGCAGCTACGGACAGGGGGTATGGGAGACCCAGTACTTC
CDR3: CASSYGQGVWETQYF
J: TRBJ2-5
V: TRBV6-5
size: NA
D: TRBD1

DNA: TGTGCCAGCAGATACAACACCGGGGAGCTGTTTTTT
CDR3: CASRYNTGELFF
J: TRBJ2-2
V: TRBV6-2/TRBV6-3
size: NA
D: NA

DNA: TGCGCCAGCAGCTTGGACAGATCGAACACTGAAGCTTTCTTT
CDR3: CASSLDRSNTEAFF
J: TRBJ1-1
V: TRBV5-1
size: few
D: NA

DNA: TGTGCCAGCAGATCCTCAGGGGGCGCGGACTATGGCTACACCTTC
CDR3: CASRSSGGADYGYTF
J: TRBJ1-2
V: TRBV6-2/TRBV6-3
size: many
D: TRBD1

DNA: TGTGCCAGCATCTATGTCCCGACTAGCGGACTCAATGAGCAGTTCTTC
CDR3: CASIYVPTSGLNEQFF
J: TRBJ2-1
V: TRBV12-3/TRBV12-4
size: few
D: TRBD2

DNA: TGCAGTGGTACCACCCCGACTAGCCCTGAGACCCAGTACTTC
CDR3: CSGTTPTSPETQYF
J: TRBJ2-5
V: TRBV20-1
size: many
D: TRBD2

DNA: TGTGCCAGCAGTGAAGCTGGGGCCAGGTTCCCCCTCCACTTT
CDR3: CASSEAGARFPLHF
J: TRBJ1-6
V: TRBV6-1
size: NA
D: NA

DNA: TGTGCCAGCAGCACTAGACTAGCGGGGGTAGATCAAGAGACCCAGTACTTC
CDR3: CASSTRLAGVDQETQYF
J: TRBJ2-5
V: TRBV2
size: many
D: TRBD2

DNA: TGTGCCAGCAGCTGGGGACCGCCCTACGAGCAGTACTTC
CDR3: CASSWGPPYEQYF
J: TRBJ2-7
V: TRBV7-8
size: NA
D: NA

DNA: TGCGCCAGCCGTTATCAGCCCCAGCATTTT
CDR3: CASRYQPQHF
J: TRBJ1-5
V: TRBV5-1
size: NA
D: NA

DNA: TGTGCCAGCAGCCCAGGCAGGGGGAGTCAAGAGACCCAGTACTTC
CDR3: CASSPGRGSQETQYF
J: TRBJ2-5
V: TRBV5-8
size: NA
D: TRBD1

DNA: TGCAGTTTTAGCGGGAGTTCGGAAGATACGCAGTATTTT
CDR3: CSFSGSSEDTQYF
J: TRBJ2-3
V: TRBV20-1
size: few
D: TRBD2

DNA: TGTGCCAGCGACTCGGAGGACAGTCCCAATGAGCAGTTCTTC
CDR3: CASDSEDSPNEQFF
J: TRBJ2-1
V: TRBV6-1
size: few
D: NA

DNA: TGTGCCAGCAGCCTGTGGGGAGATACGCAGTATTTT
CDR3: CASSLWGDTQYF
J: TRBJ2-3
V: TRBV27
size: many
D: NA

DNA: TGCGCCAGCAGAACCGGACTTCACACCGGGGAGCTGTTTTTT
CDR3: CASRTGLHTGELFF
J: TRBJ2-2
V: TRBV5-1
size: few
D: NA

DNA: TGCGCCAGCAGCCAGGCGCGTGGGAGCACTGAAGCTTTCTTT
CDR3: CASSQARGSTEAFF
J: TRBJ1-1
V: TRBV5-1
size: NA
D: NA

DNA: TGTGCCTGGAGTAGAGGACAGTCCGCAGATACGCAGTATTTT
CDR3: CAWSRGQSADTQYF
J: TRBJ2-3
V: TRBV30
size: NA
D: NA